A selection of T cell receptor beta chains follows, all from one sample in a study of shared clonotypes between healthy human individuals. Assay: immunoSEQ multiplex PCR; the TCRdb copy retains only in-frame clones and omits some. The profile covers 2.3 million or so clones, with approximately 95% appearing a single time and 0.39% taken by the ten largest. Specimen: naive CD4+ T cells from PBMCs. The receptors stem from a man younger than 35 in good health. Some clones in this sample may be carry-over from other donors' samples. The CDR3 runs from the conserved cysteine through the conserved F or W. A D gene is named only where the DNA matches it firmly. A row's size may be missing; if present it is once, few, many or a size class.

j_gene	abundance	v_gene	d_gene	CDR3nt	CDR3aa
TRBJ2-3	-	TRBV4-2	-	TGTGCCAGCAGCCAAGAGGGGGCAGATACGCAGTATTTT	CASSQEGADTQYF
TRBJ1-2	-	TRBV11-2	-	TGTGCCAGCAGCTTAGGGGTCAGTAACTATGGCTACACCTTC	CASSLGVSNYGYTF
TRBJ2-7	-	TRBV28	TRBD2	TGTGCCAGCAGTTTTCCGGCAAGCGGGGCGAGCTCCTACGAGCAGTACTTC	CASSFPASGASSYEQYF
TRBJ2-3	-	TRBV6-1	-	TGTGCCAGCGACAGGAAAACAGATACGCAGTATTTT	CASDRKTDTQYF
TRBJ2-7	-	TRBV5-1	-	TGCGCCAGCAGCTTGCCAAGGGCTGGCGAGCAGTACTTC	CASSLPRAGEQYF
TRBJ2-1	-	TRBV5-1	TRBD2	TGCGCCAGCAGCTTTGGACTAGCGGGAGGTGATGAGCAGTTCTTC	CASSFGLAGGDEQFF
TRBJ2-5	-	TRBV5-6	-	TGTGCCAGCAGCTCCCGACAGACGGGCACCCAGTACTTC	CASSSRQTGTQYF
TRBJ2-5	-	TRBV19	TRBD2	TGTGCCAGTAGTTTAGCGGGAGGGAACCAAGAGACCCAGTACTTC	CASSLAGGNQETQYF
TRBJ1-5	-	TRBV7-2	-	TGTGCCAGCAGCCCCGGGCACAGGGGCAATCAGCCCCAGCATTTT	CASSPGHRGNQPQHF
TRBJ1-2	-	TRBV10-3	TRBD1	TGTGCCATCAGTGCACTTACTAGGGGACAGCTCTATGGCTACACCTTC	CAISALTRGQLYGYTF
TRBJ2-5	-	TRBV5-1	-	TGCGCCAGCAGCCTTACGTACCAAGAGACCCAGTACTTC	CASSLTYQETQYF
TRBJ1-1	-	TRBV6-5	-	TGTGCCAGCAGACGGAACACTGAAGCTTTCTTT	CASRRNTEAFF
TRBJ2-1	once	TRBV11-3	-	TGTGCCAGCAGCTGGGCTAGTCGCAATGAGCAGTTCTTC	CASSWASRNEQFF
TRBJ2-7	-	TRBV5-6	-	TGTGCCAGCAGCTTCGGTCTTCCGTCCTCCTACGAGCAGTACTTC	CASSFGLPSSYEQYF
TRBJ2-5	-	TRBV27	-	TGTGCCAGCAGCAGGCCCGGGATGCCCCAGTACTTC	CASSRPGMPQYF
TRBJ1-1	-	TRBV18	-	TGTGCCAGCTCACCCCCCAGGGGCCTGGGCACTGAAGCTTTCTTT	CASSPPRGLGTEAFF
TRBJ1-1	few	TRBV9	-	TGTGCCAGCAGCGTAGTAGGTGAGAACACTGAAGCTTTCTTT	CASSVVGENTEAFF
TRBJ2-3	-	TRBV11-3	-	TGTGCCAGCAGCTTAGACGGGACGAGCACAGATACGCAGTATTTT	CASSLDGTSTDTQYF